Listed below are T cell receptor beta chains from one sample, sequenced in a study of T cell responses to AZD1222 COVID-19 vaccine. The protocol was immunoSEQ multiplex PCR, while the TCRdb copy is restricted to in-frame clones and leaves out a portion. This table has some 100,000 clones, roughly 90% appearing once. The sequencing used peripheral blood, collected 28 days after the second AZD1222 dose. The origin of the receptors is an adult who received the AZD1222 COVID-19 vaccine. The CDR3 runs from the conserved cysteine through the conserved F or W.

j_call v_call cdr3_aa
TRBJ1-6 TRBV30 CAWSPQLNSPLHF
TRBJ1-6 TRBV29-1 CSVIYGLGDSPLHF
TRBJ2-7 TRBV29-1 CSVMDTEDYEQYF
TRBJ2-1 TRBV27 CASSLPGLTPYEQFF
TRBJ2-2 TRBV9 CASSVEGYTGELFF
TRBJ2-7 TRBV10-2 CASTRGGLSYEQYF
TRBJ2-3 TRBV11-3 CASSLFPNTDTQYF
TRBJ2-3 TRBV2 CASSDPVAGGIRTDTQYF
TRBJ1-3 TRBV5-5 CASSLGGGPGNTIYF
TRBJ2-7 TRBV6-6 CASSYSSGVYEQYF
TRBJ1-3 TRBV5-6 CASSLWGTGNTIYF
TRBJ2-5 TRBV28 CASSLGGTAQETQYF
TRBJ1-5 TRBV29-1 CSVGSYNQPQHF
TRBJ1-1 TRBV12-3/TRBV12-4 CASSLKRNTEAFF
TRBJ1-2 TRBV6-5 CASRSDRDYGYTF
TRBJ1-5 TRBV12-3/TRBV12-4 CASLQGGNQPQHF
TRBJ1-2 TRBV7-8 CASSLVPPGAYGYTF
TRBJ1-2 TRBV30 CAWRIGQGGYGYTF
TRBJ2-3 TRBV6-2/TRBV6-3 CASSYLPSGGGTDTQYF
TRBJ2-7 TRBV5-5 CASSLGGASYEQYF
TRBJ2-3 TRBV19 CASSILGLAGGRGPTDTQYF
TRBJ1-3 TRBV5-1 CASSRGQGNSGNTIYF
TRBJ2-4 TRBV6-1 CASSEALGTKNIQYF
TRBJ1-4 TRBV12-3/TRBV12-4 CASKHGWDEKLFF
TRBJ2-7 TRBV27 CASKTRAPLPGIFYEQYF
TRBJ2-1 TRBV5-1 CASSPGGGRAYNEQFF
TRBJ1-6 TRBV7-6 CASSLGVYSPLHF
TRBJ1-5 TRBV19 CASNNRVSNQPQHF
TRBJ2-4 TRBV4-1 CASSPSGGASRAKNIQYF